The entry below describes one T cell receptor beta chain. Its antigen is unknown. Germline lookup yields CDR1 MGHRA and CDR2 YSYEKL. The CDR3 length is 17 residues. V dropped 0 bases and J dropped 4; count of bases not matched to a gene: 11. The data are from a study of shared clonotypes between healthy human individuals. The repertoire was sequenced with immunoSEQ multiplex PCR; TCRdb's copy has only in-frame clones and lacks some. The table shows approximately 740,000 clones, with approximately 79% occurring only once. Study results and caveats: Sampling included only blood; tissue repertoires likely differ.

The receptor was derived from a woman aged 25 to 45 in good health. The chain carries TRBV4-1 and TRBJ2-7; 8 bases align to TRBD2. The source material was memory CD4+ T cells sorted from blood. As for subset: CD45RA-negative fraction. CDR3 protein: CASSQERGGIAGYEQYF. CDR3 bases: TGCGCCAGCAGCCAAGAAAGGGGGGGTATAGCGGGGTACGAGCAGTACTTC.